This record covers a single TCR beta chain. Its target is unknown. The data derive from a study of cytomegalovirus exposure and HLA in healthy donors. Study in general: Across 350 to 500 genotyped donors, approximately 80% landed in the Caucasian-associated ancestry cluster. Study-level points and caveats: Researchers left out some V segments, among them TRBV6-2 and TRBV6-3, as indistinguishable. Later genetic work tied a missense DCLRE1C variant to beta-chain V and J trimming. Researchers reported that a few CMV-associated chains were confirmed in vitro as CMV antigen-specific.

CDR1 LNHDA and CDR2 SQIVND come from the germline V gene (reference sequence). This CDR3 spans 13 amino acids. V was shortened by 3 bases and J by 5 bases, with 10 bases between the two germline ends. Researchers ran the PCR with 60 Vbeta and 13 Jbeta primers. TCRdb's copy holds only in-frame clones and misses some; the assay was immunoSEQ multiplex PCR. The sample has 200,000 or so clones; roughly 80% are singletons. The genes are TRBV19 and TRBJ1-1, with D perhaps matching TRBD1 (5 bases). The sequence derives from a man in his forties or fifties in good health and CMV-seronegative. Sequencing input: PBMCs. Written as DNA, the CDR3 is TGTGCCAGTAGTATCCGGGGGGTGACTGAAGCTTTCTTT. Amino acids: CASSIRGVTEAFF.